These T cell receptor beta chains were read from a single sample in a study of response to subunit inactivated influenza vaccine. TCRdb re-derived calls from the RT-PCR reads in MiXCR, one entry per CDR3 protein. This table holds about 300,000 distinct CDR3 sequences, 20% to 25% found once. The specimen was PBMCs from blood, collected about 20 months after vaccination. These receptors came from a man aged 50 to 75 who received an inactivated influenza vaccine. Both conserved end residues are part of each CDR3.

CDR3aa	v_gene	j_gene
CASTGSRDYGYTF	TRBV7-2	TRBJ1-2
CASGGRQSNQPQHF	TRBV28	TRBJ1-5
CASSYSTAGVDTDTQYF	TRBV6-2/TRBV6-3	TRBJ2-3
CASSYSIYLGQLNTEAFF	TRBV6-5	TRBJ1-1
CASSQDFANSYNEQFF	TRBV4-3	TRBJ2-1
CASSLWGTSGNQETQYF	TRBV7-9	TRBJ2-5
CASSYEDRGASLNQPQHF	TRBV6-2/TRBV6-3	TRBJ1-5
CASSQVSQPSSYNEQFF	TRBV14	TRBJ2-1
CASTTQGAHEQYF	TRBV13	TRBJ2-7
CASSTRDMNTEAFF	TRBV7-9	TRBJ1-1
CASSPKEGRTPLHF	TRBV4-1	TRBJ1-6
CASSLGGVVTGELFF	TRBV12-3/TRBV12-4	TRBJ2-2
CASTLGLGVFYNEQFF	TRBV28	TRBJ2-1
CSAIDSRRQYF	TRBV20-1	TRBJ2-7
CASSETGLGTEAFF	TRBV25-1	TRBJ1-1
CASSQARRVHEKLFF	TRBV4-2	TRBJ1-4
CASSLATGKIYEQYF	TRBV7-2	TRBJ2-7
CASSLSGINEKLFF	TRBV28	TRBJ1-4
CASSSFAGNQPQHF	TRBV7-2	TRBJ1-5
CASRLGFSASYNEQFF	TRBV12-3/TRBV12-4	TRBJ2-1
CASSFKNRTSGYTDTQYF	TRBV2	TRBJ2-3
CASSPGRETRTEAFF	TRBV9	TRBJ1-1
CASSGQSYGYTF	TRBV28	TRBJ1-2
CSAPDLAGQETQYF	TRBV20-1	TRBJ2-5
CSVEQGRFPRNNNEQFF	TRBV29-1	TRBJ2-1
CASSSGHGGNQPQHF	TRBV28	TRBJ1-5
CASNTALPYEQYF	TRBV6-1	TRBJ2-7